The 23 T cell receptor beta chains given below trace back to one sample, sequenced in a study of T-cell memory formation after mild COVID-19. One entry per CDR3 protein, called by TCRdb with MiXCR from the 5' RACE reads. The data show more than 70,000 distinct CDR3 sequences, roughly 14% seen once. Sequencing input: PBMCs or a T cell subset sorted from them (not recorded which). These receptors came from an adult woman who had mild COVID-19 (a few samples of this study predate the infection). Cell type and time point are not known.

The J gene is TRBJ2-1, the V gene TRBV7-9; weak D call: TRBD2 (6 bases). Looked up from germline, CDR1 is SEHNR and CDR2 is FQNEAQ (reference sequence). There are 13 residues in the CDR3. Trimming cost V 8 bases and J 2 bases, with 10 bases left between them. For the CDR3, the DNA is TGTGCCAGCCGGAGGGGTGCCTACAATGAGCAGTTCTTC. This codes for CASRRGAYNEQFF.

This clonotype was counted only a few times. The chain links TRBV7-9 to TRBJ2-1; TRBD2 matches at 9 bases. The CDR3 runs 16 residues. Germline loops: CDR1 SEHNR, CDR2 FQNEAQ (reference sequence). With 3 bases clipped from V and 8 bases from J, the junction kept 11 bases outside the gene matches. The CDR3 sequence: CASSFKAGGPIDEQFF. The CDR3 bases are TGTGCCAGCAGCTTTAAGGCGGGGGGGCCAATCGATGAGCAGTTCTTC. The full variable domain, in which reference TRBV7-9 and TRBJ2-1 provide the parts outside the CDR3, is DTGVSQNPRHKITKRGQNVTFRCDPISEHNRLYWYRQTLGQGPEFLTYFQNEAQLEKSRLLSDRFSAERPKGSFSTLEIQRTEQGDSAMYLCASSFKAGGPIDEQFFGPGTRLTVL.

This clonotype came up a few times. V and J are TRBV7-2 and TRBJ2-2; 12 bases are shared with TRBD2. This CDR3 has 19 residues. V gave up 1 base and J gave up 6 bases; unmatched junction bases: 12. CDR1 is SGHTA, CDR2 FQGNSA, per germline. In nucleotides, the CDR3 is TGTGCCAGCAGCTTAGATTGGCTAGCGGGAGGGCCACTTTCCGGGGAGCTGTTTTTT. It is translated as CASSLDWLAGGPLSGELFF.

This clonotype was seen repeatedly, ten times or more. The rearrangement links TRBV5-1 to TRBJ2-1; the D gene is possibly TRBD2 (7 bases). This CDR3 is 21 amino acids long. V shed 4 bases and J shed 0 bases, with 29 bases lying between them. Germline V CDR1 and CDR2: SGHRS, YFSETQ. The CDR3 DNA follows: TGCGCCAGCAGCCCGTCGGAATTAATATCGGGGGGCCTCCCCTCCTACAATGAGCAGTTCTTC. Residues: CASSPSELISGGLPSYNEQFF.

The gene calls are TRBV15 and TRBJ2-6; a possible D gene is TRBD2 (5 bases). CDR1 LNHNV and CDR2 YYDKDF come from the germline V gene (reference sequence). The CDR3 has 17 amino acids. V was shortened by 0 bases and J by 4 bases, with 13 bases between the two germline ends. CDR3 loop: CATSRDFWGAGANVLTF. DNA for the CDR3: TGTGCCACCAGCAGAGATTTCTGGGGAGCCGGGGCCAACGTCCTGACTTTC. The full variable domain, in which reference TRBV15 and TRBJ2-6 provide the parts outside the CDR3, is DAMVIQNPRYQVTQFGKPVTLSCSQTLNHNVMYWYQQKSSQAPKLLFHYYDKDFNNEADTPDNFQSRRPNTSFCFLDIRSPGLGDTAMYLCATSRDFWGAGANVLTFGAGSRLTVL.

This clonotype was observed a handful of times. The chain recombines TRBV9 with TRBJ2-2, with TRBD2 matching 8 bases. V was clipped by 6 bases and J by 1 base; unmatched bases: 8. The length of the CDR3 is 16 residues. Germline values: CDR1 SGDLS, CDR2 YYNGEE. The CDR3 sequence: CASNGRGGENTGELFF. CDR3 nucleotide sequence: TGTGCCAGCAACGGACGGGGGGGAGAGAACACCGGGGAGCTGTTTTTT.

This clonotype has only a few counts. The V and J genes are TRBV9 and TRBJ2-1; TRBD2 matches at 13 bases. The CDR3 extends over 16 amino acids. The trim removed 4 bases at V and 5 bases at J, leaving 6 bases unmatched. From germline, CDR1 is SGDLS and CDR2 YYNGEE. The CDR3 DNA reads TGTGCCAGCAGCCTTGGGACTAGCGGGGCAGACAATGAGCAGTTCTTC. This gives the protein CASSLGTSGADNEQFF.

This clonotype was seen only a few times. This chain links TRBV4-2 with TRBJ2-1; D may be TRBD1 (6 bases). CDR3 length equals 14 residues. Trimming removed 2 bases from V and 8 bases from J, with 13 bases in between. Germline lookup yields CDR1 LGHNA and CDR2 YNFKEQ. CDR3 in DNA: TGTGCCAGCAGCCAACAAACAGGGTATGATGAGCAGTTCTTC. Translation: CASSQQTGYDEQFF.

The CDR3 reads CASSVSGDNEQFF. CDR3 sequence (DNA): TGTGCCAGCAGCGTAAGTGGGGACAATGAGCAGTTCTTC. The V and J genes are TRBV9 and TRBJ2-1, with D hard to call. V was pared by 1 base and J by 5 bases, with 7 bases between. This CDR3 has 13 residues. The germline V gene encodes CDR1 SGDLS and CDR2 YYNGEE.

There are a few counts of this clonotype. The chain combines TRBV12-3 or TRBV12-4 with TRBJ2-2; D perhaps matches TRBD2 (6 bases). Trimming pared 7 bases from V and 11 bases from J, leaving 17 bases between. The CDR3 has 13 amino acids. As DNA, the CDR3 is TGTGCCAGCAATCCCTCGGACGGGACTGAGCTGTTTTTT. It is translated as CASNPSDGTELFF.

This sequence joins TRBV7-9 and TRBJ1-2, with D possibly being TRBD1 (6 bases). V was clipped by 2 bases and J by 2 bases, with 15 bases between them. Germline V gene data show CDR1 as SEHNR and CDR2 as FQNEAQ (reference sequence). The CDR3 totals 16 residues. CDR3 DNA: TGTGCCAGCAGCTTACCTAAAACAGGGAGCAACTATGGCTACACCTTC. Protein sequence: CASSLPKTGSNYGYTF. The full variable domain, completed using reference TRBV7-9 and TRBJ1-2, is DTGVSQNPRHKITKRGQNVTFRCDPISEHNRLYWYRQTLGQGPEFLTYFQNEAQLEKSRLLSDRFSAERPKGSFSTLEIQRTEQGDSAMYLCASSLPKTGSNYGYTFGSGTRLTVV.

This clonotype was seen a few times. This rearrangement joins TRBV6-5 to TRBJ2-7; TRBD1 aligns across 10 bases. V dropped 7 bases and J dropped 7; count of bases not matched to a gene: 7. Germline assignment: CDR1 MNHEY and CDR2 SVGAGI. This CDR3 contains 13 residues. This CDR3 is CASTGQGVGEQYF. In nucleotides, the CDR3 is TGTGCCAGCACCGGACAGGGGGTGGGTGAGCAGTACTTC.

The DNA for the CDR3 is TGTGCCAGCAGCGTAGCCTCCGGGGAGCTGTTTTTT. Protein: CASSVASGELFF. This chain links TRBV9 with TRBJ2-2; D gene unclear. V lost 0 bases and J 6 bases, leaving 3 bases between the germline ends. This CDR3 has 12 amino acids. The germline CDR1 and CDR2 sequences are SGDLS and YYNGEE.

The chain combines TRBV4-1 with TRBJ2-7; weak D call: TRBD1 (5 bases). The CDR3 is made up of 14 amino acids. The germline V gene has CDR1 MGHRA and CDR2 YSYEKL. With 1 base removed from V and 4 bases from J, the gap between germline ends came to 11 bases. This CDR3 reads CASSQGSGLYEQYF. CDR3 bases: TGCGCCAGCAGCCAAGGGTCAGGGTTATACGAGCAGTACTTC.

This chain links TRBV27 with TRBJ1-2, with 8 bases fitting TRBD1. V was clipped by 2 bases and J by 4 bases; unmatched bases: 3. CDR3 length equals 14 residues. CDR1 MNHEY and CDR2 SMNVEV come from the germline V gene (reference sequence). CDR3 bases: TGTGCCAGCAGTTTACAGGGGGCTGCCTATGGCTACACCTTC. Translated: CASSLQGAAYGYTF.

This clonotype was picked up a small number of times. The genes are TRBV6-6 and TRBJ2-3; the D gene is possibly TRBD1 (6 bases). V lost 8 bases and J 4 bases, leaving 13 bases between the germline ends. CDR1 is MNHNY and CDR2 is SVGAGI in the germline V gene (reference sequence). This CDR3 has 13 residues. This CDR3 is CASLRGFADTQYF. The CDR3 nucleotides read TGTGCCAGCTTAAGGGGGTTCGCAGATACGCAGTATTTT.

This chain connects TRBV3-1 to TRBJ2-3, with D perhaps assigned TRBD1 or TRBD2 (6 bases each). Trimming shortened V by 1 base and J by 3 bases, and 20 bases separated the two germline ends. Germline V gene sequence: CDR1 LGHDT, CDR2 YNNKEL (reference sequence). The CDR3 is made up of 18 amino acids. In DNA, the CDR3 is TGTGCCAGCAGCCAAGTGTTGGCGTCGGGGGCGAGGACAGATACGCAGTATTTT. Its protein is CASSQVLASGARTDTQYF.

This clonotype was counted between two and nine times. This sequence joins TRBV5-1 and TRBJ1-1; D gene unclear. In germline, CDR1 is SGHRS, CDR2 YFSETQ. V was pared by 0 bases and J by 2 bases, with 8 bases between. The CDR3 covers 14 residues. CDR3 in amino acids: CASSLAWANTEAFF. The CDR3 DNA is TGCGCCAGCAGCTTGGCTTGGGCTAACACTGAAGCTTTCTTT.

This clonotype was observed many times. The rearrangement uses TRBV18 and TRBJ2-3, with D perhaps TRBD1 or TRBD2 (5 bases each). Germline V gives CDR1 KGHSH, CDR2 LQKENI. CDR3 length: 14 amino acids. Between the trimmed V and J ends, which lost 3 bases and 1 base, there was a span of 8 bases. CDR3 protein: CASSPRDRTDTQYF. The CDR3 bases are TGTGCCAGCTCACCCCGGGACCGCACAGATACGCAGTATTTT.

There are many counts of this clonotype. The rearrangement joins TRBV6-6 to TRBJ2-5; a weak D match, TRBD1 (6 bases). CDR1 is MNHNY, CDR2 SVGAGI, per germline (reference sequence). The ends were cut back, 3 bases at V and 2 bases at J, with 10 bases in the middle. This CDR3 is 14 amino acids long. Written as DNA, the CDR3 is TGTGCCAGCAGTTATGACGGGACACAAGAGACCCAGTACTTC. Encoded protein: CASSYDGTQETQYF.

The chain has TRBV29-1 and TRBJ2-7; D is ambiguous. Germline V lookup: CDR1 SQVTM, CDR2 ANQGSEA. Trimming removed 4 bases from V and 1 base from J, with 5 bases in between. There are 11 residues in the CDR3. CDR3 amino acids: CSVVGSYEQYF. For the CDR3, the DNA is TGCAGCGTTGTAGGGTCCTACGAGCAGTACTTC.

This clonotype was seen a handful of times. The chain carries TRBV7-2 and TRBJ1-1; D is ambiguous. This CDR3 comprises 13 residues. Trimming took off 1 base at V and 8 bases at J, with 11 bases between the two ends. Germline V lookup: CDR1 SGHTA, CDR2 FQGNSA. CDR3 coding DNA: TGTGCCAGCAGCTTAGGAGGCGTTTCCGAAGCTTTCTTT. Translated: CASSLGGVSEAFF. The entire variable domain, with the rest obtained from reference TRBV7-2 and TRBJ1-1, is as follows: GAGVSQSPSNKVTEKGKDVELRCDPISGHTALYWYRQSLGQGLEFLIYFQGNSAPDKSGLPSDRFSAERTGGSVSTLTIQRTQQEDSAVYLCASSLGGVSEAFFGQGTRLTVV.

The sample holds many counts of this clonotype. In DNA, the CDR3 is TGTGCCACCAGCAGAGAAGGATGGACACTCGAGGAGACCCAGTACTTC. Its translation is CATSREGWTLEETQYF. V is TRBV15 and J is TRBJ2-5, with TRBD1 as a possible D gene (5 bases). CDR1 and CDR2 (germline): LNHNV, YYDKDF (reference sequence). CDR3 length: 16 amino acids. V was trimmed by 0 bases and J by 5 bases, leaving 16 bases between them.